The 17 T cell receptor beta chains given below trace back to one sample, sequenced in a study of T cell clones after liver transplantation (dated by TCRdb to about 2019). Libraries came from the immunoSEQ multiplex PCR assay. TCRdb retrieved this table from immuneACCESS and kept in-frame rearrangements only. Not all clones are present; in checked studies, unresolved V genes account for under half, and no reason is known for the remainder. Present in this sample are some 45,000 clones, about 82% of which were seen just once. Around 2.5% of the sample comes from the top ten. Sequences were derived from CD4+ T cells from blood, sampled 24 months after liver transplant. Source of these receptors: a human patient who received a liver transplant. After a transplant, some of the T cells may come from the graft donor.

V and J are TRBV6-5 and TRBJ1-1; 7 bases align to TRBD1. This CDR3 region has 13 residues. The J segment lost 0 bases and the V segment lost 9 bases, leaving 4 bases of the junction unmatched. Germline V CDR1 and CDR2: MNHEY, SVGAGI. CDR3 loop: CASHGTVNTEAFF. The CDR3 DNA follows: TGTGCCAGTCATGGGACAGTGAACACTGAAGCTTTCTTT.

The DNA of the CDR3 is TGTGCCATCAGTGTCGAGGGGTGGATTGAAGCTTTCTTT. Translation: CAISVEGWIEAFF. This chain links TRBV10-3 with TRBJ1-1; a possible D gene is TRBD1 (5 bases). With 4 bases removed from V and 7 bases from J, the gap between germline ends came to 13 bases. CDR3 length: 13 amino acids. Germline CDR1 and CDR2: ENHRY and SYGVKD.

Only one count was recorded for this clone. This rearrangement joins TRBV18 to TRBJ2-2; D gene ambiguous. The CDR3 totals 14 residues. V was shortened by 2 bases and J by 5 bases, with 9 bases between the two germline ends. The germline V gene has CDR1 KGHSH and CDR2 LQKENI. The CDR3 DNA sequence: TGTGCCAGCTCACCAGAGGCCGGAACCGGGGAGCTGTTTTTT. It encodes CASSPEAGTGELFF.

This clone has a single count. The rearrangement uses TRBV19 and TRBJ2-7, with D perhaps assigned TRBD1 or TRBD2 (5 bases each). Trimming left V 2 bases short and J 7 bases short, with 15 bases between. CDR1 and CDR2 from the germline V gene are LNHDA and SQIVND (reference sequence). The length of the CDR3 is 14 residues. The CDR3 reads CASSIQGPYGEQYF. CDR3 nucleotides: TGTGCCAGTAGTATACAGGGACCCTACGGGGAGCAGTACTTC. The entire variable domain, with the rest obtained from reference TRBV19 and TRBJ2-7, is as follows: DGGITQSPKYLFRKEGQNVTLSCEQNLNHDAMYWYRQDPGQGLRLIYYSQIVNDFQKGDIAEGYSVSREKKESFPLTVTSAQKNPTAFYLCASSIQGPYGEQYFGPGTRLTVT.

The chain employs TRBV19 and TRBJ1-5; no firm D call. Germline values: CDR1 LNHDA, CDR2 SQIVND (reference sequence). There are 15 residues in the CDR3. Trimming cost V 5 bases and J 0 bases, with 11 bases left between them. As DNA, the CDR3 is TGTGCCAGTAGTGCCCCAACCCGTAGCAATCAGCCCCAGCATTTT. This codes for CASSAPTRSNQPQHF.

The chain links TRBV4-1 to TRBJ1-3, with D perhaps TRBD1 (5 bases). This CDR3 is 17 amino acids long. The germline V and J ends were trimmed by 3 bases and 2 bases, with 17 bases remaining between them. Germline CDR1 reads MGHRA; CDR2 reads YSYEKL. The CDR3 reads CASSHGSGGMAGNTIYF. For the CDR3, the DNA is TGCGCCAGCAGCCACGGATCGGGGGGTATGGCTGGAAACACCATATATTTT.

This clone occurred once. CDR3 coding DNA: TGTGCCAGCAGCTTAGGACAGGCAGTTTCCTACGAGCAGTACTTC. It yields the protein CASSLGQAVSYEQYF. The genes are TRBV7-8 and TRBJ2-7, with a weak D call TRBD1 (6 bases). V lost 1 base, J lost 1 base, and 11 bases lay in between. The length of the CDR3 is 15 residues. CDR1 SGHVS and CDR2 FQNEAQ come from the germline V gene.

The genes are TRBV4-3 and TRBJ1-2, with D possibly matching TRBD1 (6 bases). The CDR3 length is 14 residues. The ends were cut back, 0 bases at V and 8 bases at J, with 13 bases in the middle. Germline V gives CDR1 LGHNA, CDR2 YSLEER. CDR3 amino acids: CASSQDRGAQGYTF. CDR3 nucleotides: TGCGCCAGCAGCCAAGATAGGGGGGCGCAAGGCTACACCTTC.

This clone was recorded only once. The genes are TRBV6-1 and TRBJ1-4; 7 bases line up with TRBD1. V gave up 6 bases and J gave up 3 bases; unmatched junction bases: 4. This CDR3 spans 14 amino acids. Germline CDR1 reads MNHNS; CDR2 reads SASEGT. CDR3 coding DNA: TGTGCCAGCAGGCTACAGGGGTCTAATGAAAAACTGTTTTTT. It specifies CASRLQGSNEKLFF.

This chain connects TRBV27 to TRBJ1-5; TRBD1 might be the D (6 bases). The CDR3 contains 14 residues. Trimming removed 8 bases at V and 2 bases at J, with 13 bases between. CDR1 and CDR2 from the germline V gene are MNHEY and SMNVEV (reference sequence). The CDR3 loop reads CASARAGGNQPQHF. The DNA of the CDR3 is TGTGCCAGCGCCAGGGCAGGGGGCAATCAGCCCCAGCATTTT.

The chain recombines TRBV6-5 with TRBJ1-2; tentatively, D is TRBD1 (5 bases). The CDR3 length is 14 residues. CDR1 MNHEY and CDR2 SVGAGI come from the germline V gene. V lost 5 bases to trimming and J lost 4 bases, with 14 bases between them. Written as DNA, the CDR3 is TGTGCCAGCAGTCCGGGGGATTTGGTCTATGGCTACACCTTC. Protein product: CASSPGDLVYGYTF.

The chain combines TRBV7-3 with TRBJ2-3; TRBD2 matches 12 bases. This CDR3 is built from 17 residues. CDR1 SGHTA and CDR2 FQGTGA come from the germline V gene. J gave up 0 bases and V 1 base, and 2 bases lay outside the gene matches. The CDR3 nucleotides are TGTGCCAGCAGCTTAAGTGGGACTAGCGGGAGCACAGATACGCAGTATTTT. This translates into CASSLSGTSGSTDTQYF.

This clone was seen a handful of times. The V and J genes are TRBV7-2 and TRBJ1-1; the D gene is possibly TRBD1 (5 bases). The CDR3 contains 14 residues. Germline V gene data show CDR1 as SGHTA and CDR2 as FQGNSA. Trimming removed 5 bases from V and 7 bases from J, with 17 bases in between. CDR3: CASSPRGLKVEAFF. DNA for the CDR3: TGTGCCAGCAGCCCCCGGGGACTAAAGGTTGAAGCTTTCTTT.

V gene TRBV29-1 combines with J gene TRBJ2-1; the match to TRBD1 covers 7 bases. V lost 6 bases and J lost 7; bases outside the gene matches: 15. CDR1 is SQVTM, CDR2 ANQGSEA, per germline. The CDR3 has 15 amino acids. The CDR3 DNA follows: TGCAGCGTGGCTACCGGGACAGTGAGTGTAAATGAGCAGTTCTTC. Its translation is CSVATGTVSVNEQFF.

CDR3 nucleotides: TGTGCCAGCAGCCTTGACCGCGCGGAGACCCAGTACTTC. It is translated as CASSLDRAETQYF. The chain carries TRBV7-9 and TRBJ2-5; no clear D gene. The CDR3 sequence is 13 residues long. Germline-derived CDR1 and CDR2 are SEHNR and FQNEAQ (reference sequence). With 5 bases removed from V and 5 bases from J, the gap between germline ends came to 12 bases.

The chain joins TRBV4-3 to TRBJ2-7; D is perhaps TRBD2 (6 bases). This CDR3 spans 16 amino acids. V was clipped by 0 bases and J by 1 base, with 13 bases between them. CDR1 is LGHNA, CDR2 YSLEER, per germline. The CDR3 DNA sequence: TGCGCCAGCAGCCAAGATAGAGCGGGCATTTCCTACGAGCAGTACTTC. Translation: CASSQDRAGISYEQYF.

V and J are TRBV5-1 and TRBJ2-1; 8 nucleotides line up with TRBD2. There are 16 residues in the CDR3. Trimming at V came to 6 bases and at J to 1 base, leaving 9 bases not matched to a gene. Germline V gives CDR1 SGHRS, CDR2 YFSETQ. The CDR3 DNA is TGCGCCAGCACCACTGAACTAGCGGCATCCTACAATGAGCAGTTCTTC. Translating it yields CASTTELAASYNEQFF.